This T cell receptor (beta chain) was captured in a study of early T cells in non-severe SARS-CoV-2 infection. This CDR3 is built from 14 residues. J lost 10 bases, V lost 3 bases, and 6 bases had no gene match. This clonotype was recorded at least ten times. From the 5' RACE reads, TCRdb called clonotypes with MiXCR, one entry per CDR3 protein. This table has 20,000 to 25,000 distinct CDR3 sequences, 4.5% appearing once. The V and J genes are TRBV12-3 or TRBV12-4 and TRBJ1-6; TRBD1 agrees at 7 bases. Sequencing was carried out using whole blood. The sequence was obtained from an adult who was a healthcare worker with PCR-confirmed SARS-CoV-2 infection or an uninfected control (not recorded which). The CDR3 DNA reads as TGTGCCAGCAGTTTGAAGGGGGCACACTCACCCCTCCACTTT. Translation: CASSLKGAHSPLHF.